This TCR beta chain was sequenced during a study of TIL therapy for anti-PD-1-resistant metastatic lung cancer. The immunoSEQ assay was v3. The method was immunoSEQ multiplex PCR; TCRdb's version includes in-frame clones alone and lacks a portion of them. Of approximately 45,000 clones listed, roughly 85% are singletons. The time point: pre-treatment sample, taken before nivolumab and TIL therapy. Stage 4 NSCLC adults joined between late 2017 and January 2020. Germline CDR1 reads MNHEY; CDR2 reads SVGAGI. Trimming took 2 bases from V and 15 from J; bases not matched to a gene: 10. The CDR3 consists of 13 residues.

This TCR was recovered from a man between 65 and 80 years old with non-small cell lung cancer. The chain uses TRBV6-5 and TRBJ2-1; 7 bases are a match to TRBD2. The sequenced sample was blood, obtained at baseline. CDR3 sequence: CASSYSGRESVFF. In DNA form, the CDR3 reads TGTGCCAGCAGTTACAGCGGGCGGGAGTCGGTGTTCTTC.